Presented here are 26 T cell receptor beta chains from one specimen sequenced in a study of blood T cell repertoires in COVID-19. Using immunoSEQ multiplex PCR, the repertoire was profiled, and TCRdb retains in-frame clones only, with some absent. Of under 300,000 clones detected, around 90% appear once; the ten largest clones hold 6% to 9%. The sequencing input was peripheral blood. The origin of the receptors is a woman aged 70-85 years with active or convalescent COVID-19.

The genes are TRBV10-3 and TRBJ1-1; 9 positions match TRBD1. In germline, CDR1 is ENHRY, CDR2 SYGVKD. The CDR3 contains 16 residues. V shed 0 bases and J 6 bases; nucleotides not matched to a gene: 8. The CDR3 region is CAISESTPGTGPEAFF. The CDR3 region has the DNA TGTGCCATCAGTGAGTCGACTCCGGGGACAGGGCCTGAAGCTTTCTTT.

CDR3 loop: CASSQFSGTGVHEKLFF. CDR3 nucleotides: TGTGCCAGCAGCCAGTTTTCCGGGACAGGGGTCCATGAAAAACTGTTTTTT. The chain is built from TRBV14 and TRBJ1-4, with TRBD1 identical over 10 bases. Per germline, CDR1 SGHDN and CDR2 FVKESK. The CDR3 loop spans 17 amino acids. V trimming: 3 bases; J trimming: 6 bases; junction bases outside the gene matches: 10.

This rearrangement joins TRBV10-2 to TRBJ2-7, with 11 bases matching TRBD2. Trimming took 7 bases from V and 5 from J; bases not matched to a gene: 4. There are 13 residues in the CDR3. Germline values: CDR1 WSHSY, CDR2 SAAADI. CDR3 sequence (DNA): TGCGCCAGCACTTTAGCGGGGGGGCACGAGCAGTACTTC. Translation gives CASTLAGGHEQYF.

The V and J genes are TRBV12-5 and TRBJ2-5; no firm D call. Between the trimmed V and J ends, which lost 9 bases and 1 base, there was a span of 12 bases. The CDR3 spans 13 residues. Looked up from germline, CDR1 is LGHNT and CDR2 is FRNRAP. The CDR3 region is CASSVAPQETQYF. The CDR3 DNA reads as TGTGCTAGCTCAGTGGCTCCCCAAGAGACCCAGTACTTC.

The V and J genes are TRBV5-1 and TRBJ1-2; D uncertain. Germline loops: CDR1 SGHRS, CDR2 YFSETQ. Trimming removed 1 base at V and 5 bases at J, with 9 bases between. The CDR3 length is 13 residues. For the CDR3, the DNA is TGCGCCAGCAGCTTGACGGCGGGATATGGCTACACCTTC. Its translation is CASSLTAGYGYTF.

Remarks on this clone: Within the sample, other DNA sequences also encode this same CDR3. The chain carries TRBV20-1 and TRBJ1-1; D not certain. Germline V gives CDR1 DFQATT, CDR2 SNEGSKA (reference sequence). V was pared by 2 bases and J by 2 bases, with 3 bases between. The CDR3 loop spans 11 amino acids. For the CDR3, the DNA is TGCAGTGCTAGACAAAACACTGAAGCTTTCTTT. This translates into CSARQNTEAFF.

CDR3 residues: CASSQTPSGGGGEQFF. The CDR3 coding sequence is TGTGCCAGCAGCCAAACCCCTAGCGGGGGCGGCGGTGAGCAGTTCTTC. The chain has TRBV4-2 and TRBJ2-1; 10 bases map to TRBD2. The germline CDR1 and CDR2 sequences are LGHNA and YNFKEQ. CDR3 length: 16 amino acids. The V and J ends lost 2 bases and 9 bases, in that order; junction bases with no gene match: 10.

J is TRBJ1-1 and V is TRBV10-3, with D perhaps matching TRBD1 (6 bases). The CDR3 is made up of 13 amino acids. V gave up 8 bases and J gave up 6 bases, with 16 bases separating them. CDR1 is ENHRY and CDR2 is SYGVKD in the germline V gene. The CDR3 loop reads CAIGDRGMAEAFF. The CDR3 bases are TGTGCCATCGGGGATAGGGGGATGGCTGAAGCTTTCTTT.

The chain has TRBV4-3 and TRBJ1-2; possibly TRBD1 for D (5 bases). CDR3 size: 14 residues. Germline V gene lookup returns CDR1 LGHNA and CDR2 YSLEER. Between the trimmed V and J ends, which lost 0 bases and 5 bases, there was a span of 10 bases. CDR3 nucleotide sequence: TGCGCCAGCAGCCAAGATCTAGACAGATATGGCTACACCTTC. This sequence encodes CASSQDLDRYGYTF.

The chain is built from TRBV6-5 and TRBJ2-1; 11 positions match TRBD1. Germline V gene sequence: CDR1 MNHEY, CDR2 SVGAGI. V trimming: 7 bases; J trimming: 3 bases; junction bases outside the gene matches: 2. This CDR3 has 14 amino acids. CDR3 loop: CASKGTGGYNEQFF. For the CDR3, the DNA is TGTGCCAGCAAAGGGACAGGGGGCTACAATGAGCAGTTCTTC.

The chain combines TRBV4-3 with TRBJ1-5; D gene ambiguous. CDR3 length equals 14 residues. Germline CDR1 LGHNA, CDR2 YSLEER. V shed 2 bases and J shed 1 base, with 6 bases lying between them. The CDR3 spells CASSQSGSNQPQHF. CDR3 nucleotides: TGCGCCAGCAGCCAATCGGGGAGCAATCAGCCCCAGCATTTT.

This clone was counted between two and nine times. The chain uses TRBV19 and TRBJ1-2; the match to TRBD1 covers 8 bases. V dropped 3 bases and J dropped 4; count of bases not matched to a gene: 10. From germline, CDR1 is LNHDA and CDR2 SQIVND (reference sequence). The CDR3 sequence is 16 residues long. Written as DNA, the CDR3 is TGTGCCAGTAGTATTACCGGGACAGGAGGCACCTATGGCTACACCTTC. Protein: CASSITGTGGTYGYTF.

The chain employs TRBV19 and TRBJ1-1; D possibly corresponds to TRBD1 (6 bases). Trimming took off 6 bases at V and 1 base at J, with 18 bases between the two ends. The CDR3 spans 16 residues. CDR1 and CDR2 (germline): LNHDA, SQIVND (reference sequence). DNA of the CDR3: TGTGCCAGTAGCCGGGGAGGGGGGGCGAGGAACACTGAAGCTTTCTTT. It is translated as CASSRGGGARNTEAFF.

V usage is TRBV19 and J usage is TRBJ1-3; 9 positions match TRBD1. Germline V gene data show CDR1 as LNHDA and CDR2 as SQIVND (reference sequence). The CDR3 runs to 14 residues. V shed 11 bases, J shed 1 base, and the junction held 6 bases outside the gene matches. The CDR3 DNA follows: TGTGCCGCCCGACAGGGGGGTTCTGGAAACACCATATATTTT. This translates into CAARQGGSGNTIYF.

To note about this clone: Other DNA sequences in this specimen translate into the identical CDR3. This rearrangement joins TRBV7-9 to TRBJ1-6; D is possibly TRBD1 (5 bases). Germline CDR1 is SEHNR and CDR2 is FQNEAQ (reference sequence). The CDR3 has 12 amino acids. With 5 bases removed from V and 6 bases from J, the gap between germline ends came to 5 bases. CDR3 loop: CASSQGNSPLHF. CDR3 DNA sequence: TGTGCCAGCAGCCAGGGTAATTCACCCCTCCACTTT.

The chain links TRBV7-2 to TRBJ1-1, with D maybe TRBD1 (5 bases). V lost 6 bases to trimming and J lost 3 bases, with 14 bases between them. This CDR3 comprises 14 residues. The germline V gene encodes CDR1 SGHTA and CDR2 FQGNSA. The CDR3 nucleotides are TGTGCCAGCAGGACGGAGGGGTTGGACACTGAAGCTTTCTTT. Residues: CASRTEGLDTEAFF.

DNA for the CDR3: TGTGCCAGCAGCTTGGACATGGCGGTCACTGAAGCTTTCTTT. Encoded protein: CASSLDMAVTEAFF. V usage is TRBV5-5 and J usage is TRBJ1-1, with D unclear. CDR3 size: 14 residues. V was pared by 0 bases and J by 4 bases, with 10 bases between. The germline V gene encodes CDR1 SGHKS and CDR2 YYEKEE (reference sequence).

The CDR3, as DNA: TGTGCCAGCAGCTACGACGGGGGGAACTATGGCTACACCTTC. It encodes CASSYDGGNYGYTF. The J gene is TRBJ1-2, the V gene TRBV7-9; D might be TRBD1 (5 bases). CDR1 is SEHNR, CDR2 FQNEAQ, per germline (reference sequence). The CDR3 loop spans 14 amino acids. V was shortened by 4 bases and J by 2 bases, with 11 bases between the two germline ends.

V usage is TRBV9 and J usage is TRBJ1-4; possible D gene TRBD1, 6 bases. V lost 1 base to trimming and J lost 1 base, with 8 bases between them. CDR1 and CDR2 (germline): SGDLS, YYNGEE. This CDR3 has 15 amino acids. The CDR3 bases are TGTGCCAGCAGCGTATGGGGGCAAACTAATGAAAAACTGTTTTTT. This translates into CASSVWGQTNEKLFF.

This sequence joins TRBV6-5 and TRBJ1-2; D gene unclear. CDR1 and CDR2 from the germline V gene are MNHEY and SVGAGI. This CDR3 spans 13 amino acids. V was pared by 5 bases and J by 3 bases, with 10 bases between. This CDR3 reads CASSRDMYYGYTF. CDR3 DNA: TGTGCCAGCAGTCGTGACATGTACTATGGCTACACCTTC.

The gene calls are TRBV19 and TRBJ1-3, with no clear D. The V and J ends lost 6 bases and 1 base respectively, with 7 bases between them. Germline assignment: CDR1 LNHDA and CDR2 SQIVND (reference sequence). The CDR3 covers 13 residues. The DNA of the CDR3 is TGTGCCAGTAGGGTCAGTTCTGGAAACACCATATATTTT. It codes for CASRVSSGNTIYF.

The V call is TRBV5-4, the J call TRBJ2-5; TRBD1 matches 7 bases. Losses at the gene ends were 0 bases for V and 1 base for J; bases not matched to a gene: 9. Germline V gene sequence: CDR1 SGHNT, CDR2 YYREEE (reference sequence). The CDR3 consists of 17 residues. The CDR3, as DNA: TGTGCCAGCAGCTTGGATCCAAACAGGGGTCTCCAAGAGACCCAGTACTTC. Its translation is CASSLDPNRGLQETQYF.

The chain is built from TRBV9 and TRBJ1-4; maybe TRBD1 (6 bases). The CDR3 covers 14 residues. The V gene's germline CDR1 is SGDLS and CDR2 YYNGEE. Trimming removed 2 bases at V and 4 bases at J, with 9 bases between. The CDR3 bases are TGTGCCAGCAGCGTGACAGGATATAATGAAAAACTGTTTTTT. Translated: CASSVTGYNEKLFF.

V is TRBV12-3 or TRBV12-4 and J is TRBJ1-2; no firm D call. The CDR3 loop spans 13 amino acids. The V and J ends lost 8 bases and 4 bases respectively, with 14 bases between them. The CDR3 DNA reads TGTGCCAGCTTTACTGGAGGGTCCTATGGCTACACCTTC. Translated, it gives CASFTGGSYGYTF.

CDR3 in amino acids: CASNPAANSPLHF. The CDR3 nucleotides are TGTGCCAGCAACCCGGCGGCCAATTCACCCCTCCACTTT. V is TRBV12-3 or TRBV12-4 and J is TRBJ1-6; D unclear. V lost 7 bases and J lost 7, with 11 bases in between. The CDR3 sequence is 13 residues long.

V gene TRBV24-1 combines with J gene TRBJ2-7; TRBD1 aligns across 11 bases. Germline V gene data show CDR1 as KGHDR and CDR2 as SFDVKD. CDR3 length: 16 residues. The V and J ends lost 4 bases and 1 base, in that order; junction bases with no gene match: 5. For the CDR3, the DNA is TGTGCCACCAGTGAACGGACAGGGGGCCCGTCCTACGAGCAGTACTTC. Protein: CATSERTGGPSYEQYF.